What follows describes a single T cell receptor beta chain. Its antigen is not identified. A multiplex PCR was run with 60 Vbeta primers and 13 Jbeta primers. The protocol was immunoSEQ multiplex PCR, while the TCRdb copy is restricted to in-frame clones and leaves out a portion. Altogether about 150,000 clones are present, around 75% being singletons, with the ten largest covering around 1.6%. The data originate from a study of cytomegalovirus exposure and HLA in healthy donors. The study, taken as a whole, reports: Later analysis identified several of the most significant clusters that appeared linked to common viral pathogens.

Deletions cut 5 bases from V and 7 bases from J, with 17 bases between. Per the germline V gene, CDR1 is LGHNT and CDR2 is FRNRAP. The CDR3 sequence is 14 residues long. This sequence was found in a woman aged 18-29 years in good health and CMV-seronegative. Input material: PBMCs. The rearrangement joins TRBV12-5 to TRBJ1-2; a possible D gene is TRBD1 (5 bases). The CDR3 sequence: CASGPSGGGTGYTF. CDR3 nucleotides: TGTGCTAGTGGTCCCTCGGGCGGGGGTACTGGCTACACCTTC.